The entry below describes one T cell receptor (beta chain). No antigen is known for it. Deletions cut 7 bases from V and 4 bases from J, with 20 bases between. CDR1 is MDHEN and CDR2 is SYDVKM in the germline V gene. The CDR3 sequence is 16 residues long. The data originate from a study of T cell clones after liver transplantation. Study summary: TCRbeta sequencing after a pre-transplant mixed lymphocyte reaction identified graft-donor-reactive clones, later tracked in post-transplant blood. Tolerance: complete withdrawal held at least one year, liver enzymes staying within twice normal.

Sequenced by immunoSEQ multiplex PCR; TCRdb stores in-frame clones only, minus some. The sample lists tens of thousands of clones, around four fifths seen once, with less than 0.6% in the top ten. Study-wide results and limits: These preliminary findings come from unstandardized post-transplant sampling times. Migration into the graft, not deletion, may explain lost graft donor-reactive T cells.

This TCR derives from a human patient who received a liver transplant. The graft donor may have given rise to some T cells. V and J are TRBV28 and TRBJ2-1, with TRBD1 as a possible D gene (6 bases). Sample: CD4+ T cells from blood, taken 46 months after liver transplant. CDR3: CASNSPTGSKYNEQFF. The CDR3 region has the DNA TGTGCCAGCAACTCCCCCACAGGGTCTAAATACAATGAGCAGTTCTTC.